This is a list of T cell receptor beta chains from one sample in a study of blood T cell repertoires in COVID-19. This table comes from immunoSEQ multiplex PCR, and its TCRdb copy is limited to in-frame clones, with some not included. The profile covers about 420,000 clones, with 85% to 90% appearing a single time and less than 0.95% taken by the ten largest. Sequencing was performed on peripheral blood. The receptors were sampled from a young man with COVID-19, enrolled during active disease. CDR3s include the opening cysteine and the closing phenylalanine or tryptophan. D genes are given only for firm matches. Clone size is given for some rows only: seen once, a few or many times, or a class if the clone is expanded.

j_call d_call v_call clone_size cdr3_aa cdr3_nt
TRBJ1-1 - TRBV5-6 - CASSQTGTEAFF TGTGCCAGCAGCCAGACGGGCACTGAAGCTTTCTTT
TRBJ1-5 TRBD1 TRBV7-9 - CASSPWTGDNQPQHF TGTGCCAGCAGCCCATGGACAGGGGACAATCAGCCCCAGCATTTT
TRBJ1-2 TRBD1 TRBV15 - CATSRDQGAYGYTF TGTGCCACCAGCAGAGATCAGGGGGCCTATGGCTACACCTTC
TRBJ2-3 TRBD2 TRBV11-2 - CASSLGLAGGYTQYF TGTGCCAGCAGCCTAGGACTAGCGGGGGGATATACGCAGTATTTT
TRBJ2-1 TRBD1 TRBV18 once CASSYGTGGVYEQFF TGTGCCAGCTCATACGGGACAGGGGGTGTATATGAGCAGTTCTTC
TRBJ1-4 - TRBV7-2 few CASSLGTMATNEKLFF TGTGCCAGCAGCTTAGGGACAATGGCAACTAATGAAAAACTGTTTTTT
TRBJ2-5 - TRBV5-5 - CASTRTEETQYF TGTGCCAGCACCCGGACAGAAGAGACCCAGTACTTC
TRBJ2-1 TRBD2 TRBV10-1 once CASSDARWTSGDNEQFF TGCGCCAGCAGTGACGCTCGGTGGACTAGCGGGGACAATGAGCAGTTCTTC
TRBJ1-1 TRBD1 TRBV18 - CASSPDRAKTEAFF TGTGCCAGCTCGCCGGACAGGGCTAAGACTGAAGCTTTCTTT
TRBJ2-6 - TRBV9 - CASSQKTGLSGANVLTF TGTGCCAGCAGCCAAAAGACAGGTCTCTCTGGGGCCAACGTCCTGACTTTC
TRBJ2-3 - TRBV5-6 - CASSLVTGAILLADTQYF TGTGCCAGCAGCTTAGTAACGGGAGCTATACTACTCGCGGATACGCAGTATTTT
TRBJ2-1 - TRBV11-2 - CASSPDGGPDEQFF TGTGCCAGCAGCCCTGACGGGGGGCCCGATGAGCAGTTCTTC
TRBJ2-1 TRBD2 TRBV7-8 - CASSFSGGANKQFF TGTGCCAGCAGCTTTAGCGGGGGGGCAAATAAGCAGTTCTTC
TRBJ2-2 - TRBV10-2 - CASKLGDLNTGELFF TGCGCCAGCAAACTAGGAGACCTAAACACCGGGGAGCTGTTTTTT
TRBJ2-1 TRBD2 TRBV2 - CASSGARLAGAHEQFF TGTGCCAGCAGTGGAGCGCGACTAGCGGGGGCTCATGAGCAGTTCTTC
TRBJ2-3 - TRBV2 - CASRVPRVDTQYF TGTGCCAGCAGGGTCCCGCGGGTAGATACGCAGTATTTT
TRBJ2-3 TRBD2 TRBV19 once CASSAGGPSTDTQYF TGTGCCAGTAGTGCGGGGGGGCCTAGCACAGATACGCAGTATTTT
TRBJ2-1 - TRBV24-1 - CATSPTGNEQFF TGTGCCACCAGCCCCACTGGCAATGAGCAGTTCTTC
TRBJ1-5 TRBD1 TRBV30 - CAWSVTGGPQHF TGTGCCTGGAGTGTTACAGGGGGACCCCAGCATTTT
TRBJ1-5 - TRBV24-1 - CATSDLTNNQPQHF TGTGCCACCAGTGATTTGACAAACAATCAGCCCCAGCATTTT
TRBJ2-7 TRBD1 TRBV19 - CASSRDRDYEQYF TGTGCCAGTAGCCGGGACAGGGATTACGAGCAGTACTTC
TRBJ2-6 - TRBV30 - CAWSGQVTPGANVLTF TGTGCCTGGAGTGGACAGGTTACCCCTGGGGCCAACGTCCTGACTTTC
TRBJ2-7 TRBD1 TRBV13 few CASSFEGAPSYEQYF TGTGCCAGCAGCTTTGAGGGGGCGCCCTCCTACGAGCAGTACTTC